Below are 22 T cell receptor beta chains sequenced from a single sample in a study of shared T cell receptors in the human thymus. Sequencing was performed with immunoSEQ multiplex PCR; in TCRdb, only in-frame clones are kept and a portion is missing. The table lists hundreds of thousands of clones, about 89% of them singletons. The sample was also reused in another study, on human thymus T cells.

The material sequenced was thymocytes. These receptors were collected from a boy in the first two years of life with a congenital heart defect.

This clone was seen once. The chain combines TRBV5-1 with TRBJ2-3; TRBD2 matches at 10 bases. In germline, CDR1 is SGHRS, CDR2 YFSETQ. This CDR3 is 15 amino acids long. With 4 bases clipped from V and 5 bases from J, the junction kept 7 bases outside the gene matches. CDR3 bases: TGCGCCAGCAGCGTCTCTAGCGGGAGATTAGATACGCAGTATTTT. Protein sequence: CASSVSSGRLDTQYF. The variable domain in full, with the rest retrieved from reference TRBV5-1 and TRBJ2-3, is KAGVTQTPRYLIKTRGQQVTLSCSPISGHRSVSWYQQTPGQGLQFLFEYFSETQRNKGNFPGRFSGRQFSNSRSEMNVSTLELGDSALYLCASSVSSGRLDTQYFGPGTRLTVL.

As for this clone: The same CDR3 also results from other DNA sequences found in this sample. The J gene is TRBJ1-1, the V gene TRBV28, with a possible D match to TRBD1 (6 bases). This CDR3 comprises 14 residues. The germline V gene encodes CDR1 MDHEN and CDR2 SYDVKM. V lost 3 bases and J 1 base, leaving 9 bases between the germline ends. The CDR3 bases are TGTGCCAGCAGTTTTAGAGGGGGGAACACTGAAGCTTTCTTT. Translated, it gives CASSFRGGNTEAFF. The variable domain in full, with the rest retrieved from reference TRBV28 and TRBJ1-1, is DVKVTQSSRYLVKRTGEKVFLECVQDMDHENMFWYRQDPGLGLRLIYFSYDVKMKEKGDIPEGYSVSREKKERFSLILESASTNQTSMYLCASSFRGGNTEAFFGQGTRLTVV.

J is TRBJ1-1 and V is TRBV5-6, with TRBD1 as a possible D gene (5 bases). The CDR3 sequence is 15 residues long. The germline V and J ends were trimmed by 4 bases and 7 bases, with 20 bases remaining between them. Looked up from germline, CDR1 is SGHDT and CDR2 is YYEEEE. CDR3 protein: CASSPAGDRQNEAFF. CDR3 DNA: TGTGCCAGCAGCCCGGCCGGTGACAGACAAAATGAAGCTTTCTTT.

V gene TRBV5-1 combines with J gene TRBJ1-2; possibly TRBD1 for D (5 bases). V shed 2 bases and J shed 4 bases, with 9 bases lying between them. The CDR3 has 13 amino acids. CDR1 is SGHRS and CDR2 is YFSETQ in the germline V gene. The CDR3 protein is CASSLGAGYGYTF. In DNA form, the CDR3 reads TGCGCCAGCAGCTTAGGGGCCGGCTATGGCTACACCTTC.

CDR3 sequence (DNA): TGTGCCAGCAGCCCCACTAGCGGGAAGGATACGCAGTATTTT. Protein sequence: CASSPTSGKDTQYF. The chain combines TRBV7-9 with TRBJ2-3; TRBD2 aligns across 10 bases. The CDR3 runs 14 residues. Trimming at V came to 5 bases and at J to 6 bases, leaving 5 bases not matched to a gene. Per the germline V gene, CDR1 is SEHNR and CDR2 is FQNEAQ (reference sequence).

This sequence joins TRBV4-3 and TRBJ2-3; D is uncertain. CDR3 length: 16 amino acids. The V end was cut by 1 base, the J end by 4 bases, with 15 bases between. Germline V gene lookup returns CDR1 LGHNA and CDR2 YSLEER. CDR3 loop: CASSQVRSEVADTQYF. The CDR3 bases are TGCGCCAGCAGCCAAGTGCGGTCAGAGGTGGCAGATACGCAGTATTTT.

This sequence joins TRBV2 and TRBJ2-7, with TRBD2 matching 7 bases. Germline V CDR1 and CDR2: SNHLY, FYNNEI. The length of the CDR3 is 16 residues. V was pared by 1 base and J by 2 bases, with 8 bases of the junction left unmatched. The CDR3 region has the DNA TGTGCCAGCAGTGAAGGGACTAGGGGCCGCGCCTACGAGCAGTACTTC. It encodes CASSEGTRGRAYEQYF. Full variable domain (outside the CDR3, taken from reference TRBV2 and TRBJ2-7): EPEVTQTPSHQVTQMGQEVILRCVPISNHLYFYWYRQILGQKVEFLVSFYNNEISEKSEIFDDQFSVERPDGSNFTLKIRSTKLEDSAMYFCASSEGTRGRAYEQYFGPGTRLTVT.

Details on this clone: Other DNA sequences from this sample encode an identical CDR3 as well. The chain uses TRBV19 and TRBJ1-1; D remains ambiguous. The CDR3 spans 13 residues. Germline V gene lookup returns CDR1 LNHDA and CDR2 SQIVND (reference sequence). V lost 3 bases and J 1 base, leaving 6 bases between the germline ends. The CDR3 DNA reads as TGTGCCAGTAGTATCGGAGGGAACACTGAAGCTTTCTTT. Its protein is CASSIGGNTEAFF.

The CDR3 DNA reads TGTGCCACGGGGGGGGGAGTGAAGTCTGGCTACACCTTC. This gives the protein CATGGGVKSGYTF. This sequence joins TRBV28 and TRBJ1-2, with D perhaps TRBD1 (5 bases). Germline V CDR1 and CDR2: MDHEN, SYDVKM. V was cut by 10 bases and J by 7 bases, with 19 bases left in between. CDR3 length: 13 amino acids.

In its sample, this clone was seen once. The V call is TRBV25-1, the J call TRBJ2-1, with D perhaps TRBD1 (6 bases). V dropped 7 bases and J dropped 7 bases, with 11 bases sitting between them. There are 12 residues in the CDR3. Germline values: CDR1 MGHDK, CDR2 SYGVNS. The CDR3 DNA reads TGTGCCAGCAACAGGGTTGGTAATGAGCAGTTCTTC. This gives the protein CASNRVGNEQFF. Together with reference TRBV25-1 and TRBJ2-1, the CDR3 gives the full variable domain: EADIYQTPRYLVIGTGKKITLECSQTMGHDKMYWYQQDPGMELHLIHYSYGVNSTEKGDLSSESTVSRIRTEHFPLTLESARPSHTSQYLCASNRVGNEQFFGPGTRLTVL.

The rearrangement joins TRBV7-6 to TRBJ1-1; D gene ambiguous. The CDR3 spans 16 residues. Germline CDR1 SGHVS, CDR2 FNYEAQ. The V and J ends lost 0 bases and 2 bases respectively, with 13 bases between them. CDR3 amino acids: CASSLALWLANTEAFF. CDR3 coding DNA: TGTGCCAGCAGCTTAGCGCTGTGGTTAGCAAACACTGAAGCTTTCTTT.

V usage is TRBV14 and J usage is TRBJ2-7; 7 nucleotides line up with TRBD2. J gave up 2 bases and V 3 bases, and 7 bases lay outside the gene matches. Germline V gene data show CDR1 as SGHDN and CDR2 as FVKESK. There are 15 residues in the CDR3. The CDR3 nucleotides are TGTGCCAGCAGCCAGGGAGGGATGAAAACCTACGAGCAGTACTTC. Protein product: CASSQGGMKTYEQYF.

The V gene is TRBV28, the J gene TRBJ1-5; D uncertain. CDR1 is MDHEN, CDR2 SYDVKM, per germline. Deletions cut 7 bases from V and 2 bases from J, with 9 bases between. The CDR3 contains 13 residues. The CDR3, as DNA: TGTGCCAGCACGCAGATCCGCAATCAGCCCCAGCATTTT. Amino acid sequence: CASTQIRNQPQHF.

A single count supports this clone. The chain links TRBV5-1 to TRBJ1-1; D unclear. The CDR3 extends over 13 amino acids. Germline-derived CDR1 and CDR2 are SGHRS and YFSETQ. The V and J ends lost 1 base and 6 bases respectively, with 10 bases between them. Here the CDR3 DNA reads TGCGCCAGCAGCTTGAAAGGGAGGGCTGAAGCTTTCTTT. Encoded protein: CASSLKGRAEAFF.

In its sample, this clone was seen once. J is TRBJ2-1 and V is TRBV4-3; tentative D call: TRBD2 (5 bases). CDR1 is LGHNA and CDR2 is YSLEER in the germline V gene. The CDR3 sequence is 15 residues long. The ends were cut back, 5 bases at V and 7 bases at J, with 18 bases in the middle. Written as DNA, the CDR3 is TGCGCCAGCAGCGTAAAGAGGGCAGTAGGAAATGAGCAGTTCTTC. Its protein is CASSVKRAVGNEQFF.

CDR3 in DNA: TGTGCCAGCAGCTTGCAGCTTAGGCCGACAGGGGTTAATTCACCCCTCCACTTT. Protein: CASSLQLRPTGVNSPLHF. The chain combines TRBV5-4 with TRBJ1-6, with 8 bases that match TRBD1. Germline CDR1 SGHNT, CDR2 YYREEE (reference sequence). The V segment lost 1 base and the J segment 6 bases; nucleotides outside the gene matches: 12. The CDR3 runs 18 residues.

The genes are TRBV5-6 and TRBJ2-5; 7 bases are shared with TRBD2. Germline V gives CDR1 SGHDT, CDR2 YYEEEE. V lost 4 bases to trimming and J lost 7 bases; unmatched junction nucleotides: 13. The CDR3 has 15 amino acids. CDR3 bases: TGTGCCAGCAGCGCGGGAGCGGAGGGACTATGGACCCAGTACTTC. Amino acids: CASSAGAEGLWTQYF.

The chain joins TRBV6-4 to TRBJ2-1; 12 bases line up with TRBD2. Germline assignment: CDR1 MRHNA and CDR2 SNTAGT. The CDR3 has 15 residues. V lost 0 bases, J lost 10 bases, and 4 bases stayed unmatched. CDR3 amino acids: CASSDSTSGSREQFF. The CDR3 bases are TGTGCCAGCAGTGACTCGACTAGCGGGAGCAGAGAGCAGTTCTTC.

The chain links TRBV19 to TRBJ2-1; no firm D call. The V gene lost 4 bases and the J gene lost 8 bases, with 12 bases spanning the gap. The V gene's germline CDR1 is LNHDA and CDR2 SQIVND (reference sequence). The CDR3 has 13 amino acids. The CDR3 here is CASSTRSFHEQFF. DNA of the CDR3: TGTGCCAGTAGTACCAGATCCTTCCATGAGCAGTTCTTC.

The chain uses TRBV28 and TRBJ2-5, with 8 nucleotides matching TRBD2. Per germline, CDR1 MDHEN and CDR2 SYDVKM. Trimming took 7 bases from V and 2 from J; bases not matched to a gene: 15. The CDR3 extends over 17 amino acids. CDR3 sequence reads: CASTQLPPTSGQETQYF. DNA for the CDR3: TGTGCCAGCACCCAACTGCCGCCCACTAGCGGTCAAGAGACCCAGTACTTC.

The CDR3 sequence: CASSTLAGEGETQYF. CDR3 nucleotides: TGTGCCAGCAGCACCCTAGCGGGGGAAGGAGAGACCCAGTACTTC. The chain has TRBV5-4 and TRBJ2-5; 10 bases map to TRBD2. This CDR3 contains 15 residues. Unmatched junction bases numbered 7, after V lost 4 bases and J lost 4 bases. Germline assignment: CDR1 SGHNT and CDR2 YYREEE (reference sequence).

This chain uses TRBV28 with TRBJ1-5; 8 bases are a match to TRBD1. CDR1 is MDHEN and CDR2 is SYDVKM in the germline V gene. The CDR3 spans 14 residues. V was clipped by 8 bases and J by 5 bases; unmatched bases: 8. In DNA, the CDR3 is TGTGCCAGCCTACCTGGACAGGGACATCAGCCCCAGCATTTT. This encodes CASLPGQGHQPQHF.